This T cell receptor (beta chain) was recorded in a study of blood T cell repertoires in COVID-19. Study in general: Collection of acute and convalescent COVID-19 samples took place in the United States, Italy and Spain. The analysed material was cDNA or gDNA that came from T cells, B-cell-depleted T cells, or PBMCs.

Per the original methods: Amplification from reference gene primers served as the basis for estimated nucleated cell counts. Sequencing used immunoSEQ multiplex PCR; TCRdb keeps in-frame clones, though not all of them. For V, J and clone size, that table is used; D and trimming come from the DNA. The sample consists of tens of thousands of clones, around 89% of them appearing once. The CDR3 is 10 amino acids. The germline V gene has CDR1 DFQATT and CDR2 SNEGSKA (reference sequence). V was pared by 6 bases and J by 3 bases, with 6 bases between. The sequenced sample was peripheral blood. The chain combines TRBV20-1 with TRBJ2-7; D is unclear. The receptor was derived from a woman aged 80 or over with active COVID-19. CDR3 protein: CSAGDYEQYF. The CDR3 DNA follows: TGCAGTGCCGGTGACTACGAGCAGTACTTC.